This T cell receptor (beta chain) was identified in a study of T cells after posttransplantation cyclophosphamide. Findings of the study overall: Blood and skin or GI T cell repertoires showed limited TRB overlap. Later post-transplant blood repertoires were often dominated by donor CD8+ memory clones. TRB clonality was highly associated with recipient CMV seropositivity and reactivation.

In regard to this clone: Its antigen is as yet unknown.

Sequenced by immunoSEQ multiplex PCR; TCRdb stores in-frame clones only, minus some. The sample includes about 21,000 clones, roughly nine tenths of them seen just once. Controls had myeloablative marrow grafts with methotrexate and calcineurin inhibitor, sampled at 1 year. The TCR sequence derives from a female patient younger than 45 who received an allogeneic stem cell transplant from an unrelated donor, was CMV-positive, and had acute and chronic GVHD. Certain T cells may be donor cells from the graft. Sequenced here: PBMCs, sampled about 360 days after allogeneic stem cell transplant with calcineurin inhibitor and methotrexate.

The CDR3 protein is CASSPYSLDRANTIYF. The CDR3 coding sequence is TGTGCCAGCAGTCCCTATTCCCTAGACCGAGCAAACACCATATATTTT. The rearrangement joins TRBV27 to TRBJ1-3; D gene unclear. The germline V gene has CDR1 MNHEY and CDR2 SMNVEV (reference sequence). The length of the CDR3 is 16 residues. The germline V and J ends were trimmed by 5 bases and 6 bases, with 20 bases remaining between them.